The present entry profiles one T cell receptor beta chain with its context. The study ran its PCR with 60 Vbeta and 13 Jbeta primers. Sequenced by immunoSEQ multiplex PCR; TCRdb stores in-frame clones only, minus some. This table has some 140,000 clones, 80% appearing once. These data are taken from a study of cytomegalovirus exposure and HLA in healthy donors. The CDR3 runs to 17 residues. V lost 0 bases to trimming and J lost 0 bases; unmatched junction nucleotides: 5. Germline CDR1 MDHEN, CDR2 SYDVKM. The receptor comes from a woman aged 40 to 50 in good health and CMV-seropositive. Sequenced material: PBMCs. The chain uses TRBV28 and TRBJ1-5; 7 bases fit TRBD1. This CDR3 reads CASSLWGDSYSNQPQHF. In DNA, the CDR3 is TGTGCCAGCAGTTTATGGGGGGACAGTTATAGCAATCAGCCCCAGCATTTT.